This TCR beta chain was captured by sequencing in a study of T cells in Graves' hyperthyroidism and ophthalmopathy. Remarks on this clonotype: One base away lies a much larger clone, so this may be a sequencing read error.

Inclusion characteristics of ophthalmopathy patients comprised a Clinical Activity Score of at least 3, a NOSPECS grade of at least 4, and duration under 3 months. The germline V gene encodes CDR1 LNHNV and CDR2 YYDKDF (reference sequence). This CDR3 has 16 residues. From RNA transcripts, TCR beta CDR3 regions were amplified. A first-round RT-PCR of the TCR CDR3 used the HTBI primer set. TCRdb re-analysed the multiplex PCR reads in MiXCR, keeping a single row per CDR3 protein. Among 400,000 or so distinct CDR3 sequences listed, 12% to 15% were seen once. Sequencing was carried out using blood. The receptor comes from a woman aged 60-70 years with Graves' ophthalmopathy. The chain employs TRBV15 and TRBJ2-1; 7 bases are shared with TRBD2. For the CDR3, the DNA is TGTGCCACCGGCAGAGGTGCTAGCGGACCCTACAATGAGCAGTTCTTC. It specifies CATGRGASGPYNEQFF. The entire variable domain, with the rest obtained from reference TRBV15 and TRBJ2-1, is as follows: DAMVIQNPRYQVTQFGKPVTLSCSQTLNHNVMYWYQQKSSQAPKLLFHYYDKDFNNEADTPDNFQSRRPNTSFCFLDIRSPGLGDTAMYLCATGRGASGPYNEQFFGPGTRLTVL.